The 30 T cell receptor beta chains reported below all come from one sample, sequenced in a study of T cells in Graves' hyperthyroidism and ophthalmopathy. Researchers amplified the TCR beta CDR3 regions from RNA transcripts. The HTBI set primed first-round TCR CDR3 RT-PCR. In TCRdb, the multiplex PCR reads were re-called with MiXCR into one record per CDR3 protein. The repertoire holds a few hundred thousand distinct CDR3 sequences, with approximately 16% as singletons. The source material was blood. The receptor source for this set is a woman between 50 and 59 years old with Graves' hyperthyroidism.

This clonotype has ten or more counts. This sequence joins TRBV11-2 and TRBJ2-3; no firm D call. Trimming took off 0 bases at V and 4 bases at J, with 11 bases between the two ends. From germline, CDR1 is SGHAT and CDR2 FQNNGV. This CDR3 is 15 amino acids long. CDR3 coding DNA: TGTGCCAGCAGCTTAGATCCTCCAGCAGCAGATACGCAGTATTTT. Translating gives CASSLDPPAADTQYF.

Ten or more counts support this clonotype. The J gene is TRBJ2-7, the V gene TRBV7-9; no clear D gene. Germline CDR1 SEHNR, CDR2 FQNEAQ (reference sequence). CDR3 length equals 14 residues. V gave up 4 bases and J gave up 3 bases, with 13 bases separating them. CDR3 sequence: CASSSIGNYYEQYF. DNA for the CDR3: TGTGCCAGCAGCTCAATTGGGAATTACTACGAGCAGTACTTC.

Ten or more counts support this clonotype. The junction shows a germline mismatch at one end, possibly a read error. This chain connects TRBV2 to TRBJ2-1; 8 nucleotides line up with TRBD1. This CDR3 has 14 amino acids. Germline V CDR1 and CDR2: SNHLY, FYNNEI. The CDR3 bases are TGTGCCAGCAGTTCAGGGGGCGATTACAATGAGCAGTCCTTC. Translation: CASSSGGDYNEQSF.

This clonotype was picked up many times. The chain links TRBV6-1 to TRBJ1-1; TRBD1 is a possible D gene (6 bases). The CDR3 sequence is 14 residues long. Germline CDR1 and CDR2: MNHNS and SASEGT. V was clipped by 2 bases and J by 0 bases, with 7 bases between them. In DNA form, the CDR3 reads TGTGCCAGCAGTGAACGACAGGTGAACACTGAAGCTTTCTTT. Its translation is CASSERQVNTEAFF.

This clonotype was found many times. This chain uses TRBV11-2 with TRBJ2-7; tentatively, D is TRBD2 (6 bases). This CDR3 has 14 amino acids. Looked up from germline, CDR1 is SGHAT and CDR2 is FQNNGV. V gave up 3 bases and J gave up 3 bases, with 12 bases separating them. The CDR3 loop is CASSLGGNYYEQYF. DNA of the CDR3: TGTGCCAGCAGCTTGGGCGGGAACTACTACGAGCAGTACTTC.

The rearrangement uses TRBV5-1 and TRBJ1-5; 7 nucleotides match TRBD1. The V and J ends lost 0 bases and 6 bases, in that order; junction bases with no gene match: 6. The CDR3 extends over 15 amino acids. Germline CDR1 SGHRS, CDR2 YFSETQ. The CDR3 nucleotides are TGCGCCAGCAGCTTGGGACAGGGTGGTCGTCAGCCCCAGCATTTT. It codes for CASSLGQGGRQPQHF.

V is TRBV4-1 and J is TRBJ2-1, with TRBD2 as a possible D gene (5 bases). The CDR3 is 13 amino acids. Per germline, CDR1 MGHRA and CDR2 YSYEKL. The V end lost 3 bases, the J end lost 8 bases, and 11 bases lay between the germline ends. DNA for the CDR3: TGCGCCAGCAGCCAGCTTGGGAGCGATGAGCAGTTCTTC. This translates into CASSQLGSDEQFF.

This clonotype was found many times. The chain carries TRBV7-8 and TRBJ2-7; D is unresolved. Germline lookup yields CDR1 SGHVS and CDR2 FQNEAQ. This CDR3 spans 13 amino acids. The ends were cut back, 5 bases at V and 3 bases at J, with 11 bases in the middle. Here the CDR3 DNA reads TGTGCCAGCAGCACACACCGTGGCTACGAGCAGTACTTC. Translation gives CASSTHRGYEQYF. Full variable domain (rest looked up from reference TRBV7-8 and TRBJ2-7): GAGVSQSPRYKVAKRGQDVALRCDPISGHVSLFWYQQALGQGPEFLTYFQNEAQLDKSGLPSDRFFAERPEGSVSTLKIQRTQQEDSAVYLCASSTHRGYEQYFGPGTRLTVT.

This clonotype appeared a few times. The V and J genes are TRBV12-3 or TRBV12-4 and TRBJ2-7; 12 nucleotides agree with TRBD2. Trimming removed 5 bases from V and 0 bases from J; junction bases left unmatched: 2. The CDR3 covers 15 residues. The CDR3 region has the DNA TGTGCCAGCAGTAGGACTAGCGGGATCTCCTACGAGCAGTACTTC. Translated: CASSRTSGISYEQYF.

On this clonotype itself: This may come from a read error, since a much larger clone is one base off. The rearrangement links TRBV15 to TRBJ1-5; D uncertain. Trimming stripped 4 bases from V and 5 bases from J, with 12 bases between. CDR1 LNHNV and CDR2 YYDKDF come from the germline V gene (reference sequence). This CDR3 region has 14 residues. The CDR3 sequence is CATSKDFAHQPQHF. The CDR3 DNA reads as TGTGCCACCAGCAAAGATTTCGCGCATCAGCCCCAGCATTTT.

This clonotype was counted many times. The rearrangement joins TRBV10-3 to TRBJ2-1; no reliable D call. Trimming removed 8 bases from V and 1 base from J, with 9 bases in between. This CDR3 region has 13 residues. Germline CDR1 ENHRY, CDR2 SYGVKD. CDR3 residues: CAIRTLSYNEQFF. The DNA of the CDR3 is TGTGCCATCCGAACACTGTCCTACAATGAGCAGTTCTTC.

The sample holds many counts of this clonotype. The rearrangement joins TRBV6-1 to TRBJ2-3; D gene ambiguous. Looked up from germline, CDR1 is MNHNS and CDR2 is SASEGT. This CDR3 has 16 residues. Trimming took off 5 bases at V and 0 bases at J, with 15 bases between the two ends. CDR3 region: CASSRASVGSTDTQYF. CDR3 nucleotides: TGTGCCAGCAGTAGGGCGTCAGTAGGTAGCACAGATACGCAGTATTTT.

The chain couples TRBV30 to TRBJ2-1; 11 bases match TRBD2. The germline CDR1 and CDR2 sequences are GTSNPN and SVGIG (reference sequence). Trimming at V came to 3 bases and at J to 0 bases, leaving 7 bases not matched to a gene. The CDR3 loop spans 17 amino acids. CDR3: CAWRGLAEPDSYNEQFF. The CDR3 coding sequence is TGTGCCTGGAGGGGACTAGCGGAACCAGACTCCTACAATGAGCAGTTCTTC.

This clonotype has ten or more counts. V is TRBV5-1 and J is TRBJ1-2; TRBD1 aligns across 9 bases. The CDR3 consists of 14 residues. J gave up 8 bases and V 0 bases, and 5 bases lay outside the gene matches. Germline CDR1 reads SGHRS; CDR2 reads YFSETQ. The CDR3, as DNA: TGCGCCAGCAGCTTGGACAGGGGGCAACGAGGCTACACCTTC. This gives the protein CASSLDRGQRGYTF. The variable domain in full, completed from reference TRBV5-1 and TRBJ1-2, reads KAGVTQTPRYLIKTRGQQVTLSCSPISGHRSVSWYQQTPGQGLQFLFEYFSETQRNKGNFPGRFSGRQFSNSRSEMNVSTLELGDSALYLCASSLDRGQRGYTFGSGTRLTVV.

This clonotype has a count of ten or more. The V gene is TRBV11-3, the J gene TRBJ1-1; TRBD1 aligns across 9 bases. CDR1 is SGHNT, CDR2 YENEEA, per germline. CDR3 length equals 14 residues. V dropped 4 bases and J dropped 10; count of bases not matched to a gene: 10. DNA of the CDR3: TGTGCCAGCAGCTCCCAGGGACAGGGCCTCAGAGCTTTCTTT. Translated, it gives CASSSQGQGLRAFF.

As for this clonotype: A much larger clone differs by one base, so this may be a read error. V and J are TRBV13 and TRBJ2-7, with 10 bases identical to TRBD2. The tail of the sequence fits TRBJ2-1 better, so the J call may be wrong. CDR1 and CDR2 from the germline V gene are PRHDT and FYEKMQ (reference sequence). This CDR3 has 15 amino acids. Here the CDR3 reads CASSSSLAGNYEQFF. CDR3 in DNA: TGTGCCAGCAGCAGCTCACTAGCGGGAAACTACGAGCAGTTCTTC.

This clonotype was seen a few times. This chain joins TRBV12-3 or TRBV12-4 and TRBJ2-2; 7 positions agree with TRBD1. J gave up 2 bases and V 7 bases, and 13 bases lay outside the gene matches. CDR3 length: 17 amino acids. CDR3 sequence: CASTKRDRTQNTGELFF. The CDR3 bases are TGTGCCAGCACCAAAAGGGACAGAACCCAAAACACCGGGGAGCTGTTTTTT.

The chain links TRBV6-1 to TRBJ1-5, with D possibly TRBD1 on 6 matching bases. V lost 2 bases, J lost 7 bases, and 12 bases lay in between. CDR3 length equals 14 residues. Germline-derived CDR1 and CDR2 are MNHNS and SASEGT. The CDR3 sequence is CASSERGRGQPQHF. The CDR3, as DNA: TGTGCCAGCAGTGAAAGGGGCAGGGGACAGCCCCAGCATTTT.

V is TRBV5-1 and J is TRBJ2-7; 10 nucleotides match TRBD1. Germline V lookup: CDR1 SGHRS, CDR2 YFSETQ. The CDR3 has 17 residues. With V trimmed by 4 bases and J by 5 bases, 15 bases remained unmatched. The CDR3 loop is CASSRLAGQGIQDEQYF. CDR3 bases: TGCGCCAGCAGCCGCTTAGCGGGACAGGGGATTCAGGACGAGCAGTACTTC.

The chain uses TRBV20-1 and TRBJ2-5; D is unresolved. V was pared by 2 bases and J by 5 bases, with 9 bases between. This CDR3 has 12 amino acids. From germline, CDR1 is DFQATT and CDR2 SNEGSKA (reference sequence). CDR3 protein: CSARPSGETQYF. DNA of the CDR3: TGCAGTGCTAGACCGTCTGGGGAGACCCAGTACTTC.

This clonotype was detected only a few times. The chain uses TRBV25-1 and TRBJ2-7, with a possible D match to TRBD1 (7 bases). V was clipped by 6 bases and J by 3 bases, with 15 bases between them. Germline CDR1 MGHDK, CDR2 SYGVNS. The CDR3 runs 14 residues. CDR3 DNA sequence: TGTGCCAGCAGGGGAAGACAGGGACTCTACGAGCAGTACTTC. It encodes CASRGRQGLYEQYF.

This clonotype was detected many times. The chain couples TRBV25-1 to TRBJ2-1; D unresolved. V was clipped by 4 bases and J by 2 bases, with 21 bases between them. The CDR3 length is 18 residues. The V gene's germline CDR1 is MGHDK and CDR2 SYGVNS. In DNA form, the CDR3 reads TGTGCCAGCAGTGGCCGACCCCGGCCACCTCGGGCCTACAATGAGCAGTTCTTC. The encoded protein is CASSGRPRPPRAYNEQFF.

V and J are TRBV29-1 and TRBJ1-4; 7 bases are a match to TRBD1. The CDR3 is 13 residues long. Germline CDR1 and CDR2: SQVTM and ANQGSEA. V lost 8 bases and J lost 4; bases outside the gene matches: 7. For the CDR3, the DNA is TGCAGCTACTCGGGACAGAGTAATGAAAAACTGTTTTTT. Translating gives CSYSGQSNEKLFF.

The genes are TRBV5-1 and TRBJ1-2; D is possibly TRBD1 (6 bases). Germline V gene data show CDR1 as SGHRS and CDR2 as YFSETQ. V was cut by 0 bases and J by 8 bases, with 8 bases left in between. This CDR3 contains 12 residues. CDR3 residues: CASSLDREGYTF. Written as DNA, the CDR3 is TGCGCCAGCAGCTTGGACAGGGAGGGCTACACCTTC.

This clonotype appeared a few times. The V gene is TRBV5-1, the J gene TRBJ2-7; D is unclear. The V end was cut by 0 bases, the J end by 6 bases, with 13 bases between. CDR1 is SGHRS, CDR2 YFSETQ, per germline. This CDR3 is built from 14 residues. The CDR3 nucleotides read TGCGCCAGCAGCTTGGACTTCAACATCGCCGAGCAGTACTTC. This translates into CASSLDFNIAEQYF.

This chain joins TRBV19 and TRBJ2-5; TRBD2 agrees at 8 bases. The CDR3 consists of 14 residues. Per the germline V gene, CDR1 is LNHDA and CDR2 is SQIVND (reference sequence). V trimming: 6 bases; J trimming: 4 bases; junction bases outside the gene matches: 7. DNA of the CDR3: TGTGCCAGTAGAAAGGTGGCGGGAGGAGAGACCCAGTACTTC. Residues: CASRKVAGGETQYF.

This chain uses TRBV9 with TRBJ2-7, with TRBD1 matching 8 bases. V was pared by 0 bases and J by 7 bases, with 9 bases of the junction left unmatched. The germline gives CDR1 SGDLS, CDR2 YYNGEE. This CDR3 comprises 15 residues. The CDR3 region has the DNA TGTGCCAGCAGCGTAGGGGGTCAGGGGGCGGGAGAGCAGTACTTC. Translating it yields CASSVGGQGAGEQYF.

The gene calls are TRBV14 and TRBJ2-7; maybe TRBD2 (5 bases). Germline values: CDR1 SGHDN, CDR2 FVKESK. V shed 0 bases and J shed 7 bases, with 13 bases lying between them. CDR3 length: 14 amino acids. In nucleotides, the CDR3 is TGTGCCAGCAGCCAAGAAGGAGGCCAACCGGAGCAGTACTTC. As protein: CASSQEGGQPEQYF.

The chain couples TRBV6-2 or TRBV6-3 to TRBJ2-5, with 7 positions matching TRBD1. Trimming at V came to 6 bases and at J to 5 bases, leaving 15 bases not matched to a gene. This CDR3 spans 16 amino acids. Germline CDR1 reads MNHEY; CDR2 reads SVGEGT. In DNA form, the CDR3 reads TGTGCCAGCAGCCGAACATACTCAGGGGGAATGGAGACCCAGTACTTC. It encodes CASSRTYSGGMETQYF.

This clonotype was found many times. The J gene is TRBJ2-2, the V gene TRBV24-1; D is undetermined. The V end lost 4 bases, the J end lost 4 bases, and 6 bases lay between the germline ends. CDR3 length: 13 amino acids. The germline V gene has CDR1 KGHDR and CDR2 SFDVKD. CDR3 sequence: CATSERITGELFF. CDR3 DNA: TGTGCCACCAGTGAACGGATCACCGGGGAGCTGTTTTTT.